This TCR beta chain is from a study of OX40 agonist ivuxolimab in advanced cancers. In terms of the full investigation: Ivuxolimab was a fully human IgG2 agonistic monoclonal antibody targeting the costimulatory receptor OX40 (CD134). Intravenous ivuxolimab was administered to patients every 2 weeks at six dose levels: 0.01, 0.1, 0.3, 1.5, 3 and 10 mg/kg. Three dose-escalation patients achieved partial responses, one with hepatocellular carcinoma and two with cutaneous melanoma. In the dose-escalation cohort, around 80% of patients were male, and the mean age was 60 years with a range of about 20 to 90. Patients were allowed to have had prior anti-PD-1, anti-PD-L1 or anti-CTLA-4 therapy, and approximately 40% of the dose-escalation patients had been treated with checkpoint inhibitors. The paper covers the monotherapy dose-escalation part of the phase I ivuxolimab trial, which included N of about 56 patients. Of the approximately 54 dose-escalation patients, hepatocellular carcinoma was present in 19, melanoma in approximately 15, renal cell carcinoma in 9 and head and neck cancer in 9. Peripheral TCRbeta sequencing was intended to test whether TCR sequence diversity was altered and clonal T-cell expansion was caused by ivuxolimab. The research as a whole found: Low levels of normalized T-cell clonal expansion were also seen in some nonresponding patients. Clonal expansion of both CD4+ and CD8+ blood T cells was observed from baseline to week 6 at doses 0.1 to 3.0 mg/kg. In the 0.1-3.0 mg/kg groups, partial responders had among the lowest normalized peripheral clonal expansion, particularly in CD8+ T cells. Which antigens the clonally expanded peripheral T cells were specific for was not determined. After ivuxolimab, CD8+ T cells had more expanded clones than CD4+ T cells on average.

Patients with a history of autoimmune disease or receiving systemic immunosuppression were excluded from the trial. Peripheral blood for TCR sequencing was collected from all dose cohorts at baseline, on cycle 4 day 1, and on cycle 7 day 1. Samples came from an open-label, multicenter, first-in-human phase I dose-escalation trial of ivuxolimab. The trial enrolled adults with locally advanced or metastatic head and neck squamous cell, hepatocellular, melanoma or renal cell carcinoma. CD4+ and CD8+ T cells were sorted separately from peripheral blood before TCR sequencing. Genomic DNA was extracted from sorted cells for sequencing of the TCRbeta CDR3 region. The immunoSEQ Assay was used to sequence the TCRbeta CDR3 regions. What TCRdb holds here is the immuneACCESS table cut down to in-frame rearrangements. Part of the clones is not present; checked against another copy, under half of the missing clones reflect an unresolved V gene, and the others are unexplained. The table for this sample lists approximately 91,000 clones; over 75% of them were counted only once. The top ten clonotypes cover approximately 0.3% of the sample.

Concerning this clone: Which antigen it targets is not known. No base qualities exist here, and no much larger clone lies one base off it.

For CDR1 and CDR2, the germline V gene lists SGHDN and FVKESK. The CDR3 sequence holds 11 residues, the cysteine and phenylalanine included. Kept here is only the CDR3 DNA, which spans 33 bases and is read in frame from base 1. V is cut by 2 bases and J by 11 bases, and the space between the germline ends is 9 bases. The sequenced sample was CD4+ or CD8+ T cells sorted from blood, obtained in a trial of the OX40 agonist ivuxolimab. This receptor was identified in an adult with an advanced solid tumor such as melanoma, head and neck, liver or kidney cancer. The rearranged segments are TRBV14 and TRBJ1-1, and possibly TRBD1, on 5 matching bases. The nucleotide sequence reads as follows: TGTGCCAGCAGCCAACTGGGGCAGGCTTTCTTT. Its protein reads: CASSQLGQAFF.